This T cell receptor (beta chain) was documented in a study of CD8 T cells in ankylosing spondylitis. The study's findings and limits: Certain motif variants had earlier appeared in reactive arthritis synovial fluid and blood.

Between the trimmed V and J ends, which lost 7 bases and 3 bases, there was a span of 12 bases. The CDR3 contains 14 residues. Germline V lookup: CDR1 LNHDA, CDR2 SQIVND (reference sequence). Concerning this clonotype: Its antigen is undetermined.

TCRdb reprocessed the 5' RACE reads with MiXCR, giving one entry per CDR3 protein. Here the sample spans 150,000 to 200,000 distinct CDR3 sequences, around 18% being singletons. The source is a male donor with ankylosing spondylitis or in good health (not recorded which). Sequenced: blood, either unsorted or a sorted T cell fraction (not recorded which). The J gene is TRBJ2-2, the V gene TRBV19; D not certain. CDR3 residues: CASKGRSDTGELFF. The CDR3 DNA follows: TGTGCCAGTAAGGGCAGGTCCGACACCGGGGAGCTGTTTTTT.